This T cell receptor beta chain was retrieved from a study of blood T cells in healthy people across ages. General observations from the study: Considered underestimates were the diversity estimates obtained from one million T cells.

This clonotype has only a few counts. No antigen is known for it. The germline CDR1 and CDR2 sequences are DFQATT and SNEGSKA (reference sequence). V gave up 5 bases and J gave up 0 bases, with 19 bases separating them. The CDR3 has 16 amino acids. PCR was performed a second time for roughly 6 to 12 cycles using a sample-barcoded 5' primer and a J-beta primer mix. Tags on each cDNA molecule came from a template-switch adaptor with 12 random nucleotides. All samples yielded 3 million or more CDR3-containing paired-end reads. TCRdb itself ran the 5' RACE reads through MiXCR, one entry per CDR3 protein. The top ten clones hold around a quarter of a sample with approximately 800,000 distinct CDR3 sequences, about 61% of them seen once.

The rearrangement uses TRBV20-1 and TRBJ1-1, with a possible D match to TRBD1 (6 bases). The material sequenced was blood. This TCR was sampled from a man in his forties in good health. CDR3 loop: CSAPRPGTGLNTEAFF. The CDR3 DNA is TGCAGTGCTCCCCGACCCGGAACAGGGCTGAACACTGAAGCTTTCTTT.